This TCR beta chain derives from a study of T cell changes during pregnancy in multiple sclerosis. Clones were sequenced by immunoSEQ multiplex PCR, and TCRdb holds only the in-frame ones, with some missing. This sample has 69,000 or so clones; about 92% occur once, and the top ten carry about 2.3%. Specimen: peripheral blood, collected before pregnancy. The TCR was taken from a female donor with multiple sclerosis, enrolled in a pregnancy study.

CDR3 nucleotides: TGTGCCAGCAGTGAATCAGGGGGGCTAGCGGGAGGAGATACGCAGTATTTT. Its protein is CASSESGGLAGGDTQYF. The chain links TRBV25-1 to TRBJ2-3; TRBD2 matches at 11 bases. The CDR3 covers 17 residues. V gave up 1 base and J gave up 5 bases; unmatched junction bases: 8. CDR1 and CDR2 from the germline V gene are MGHDK and SYGVNS. Full variable domain (missing parts from reference TRBV25-1 and TRBJ2-3): EADIYQTPRYLVIGTGKKITLECSQTMGHDKMYWYQQDPGMELHLIHYSYGVNSTEKGDLSSESTVSRIRTEHFPLTLESARPSHTSQYLCASSESGGLAGGDTQYFGPGTRLTVL.